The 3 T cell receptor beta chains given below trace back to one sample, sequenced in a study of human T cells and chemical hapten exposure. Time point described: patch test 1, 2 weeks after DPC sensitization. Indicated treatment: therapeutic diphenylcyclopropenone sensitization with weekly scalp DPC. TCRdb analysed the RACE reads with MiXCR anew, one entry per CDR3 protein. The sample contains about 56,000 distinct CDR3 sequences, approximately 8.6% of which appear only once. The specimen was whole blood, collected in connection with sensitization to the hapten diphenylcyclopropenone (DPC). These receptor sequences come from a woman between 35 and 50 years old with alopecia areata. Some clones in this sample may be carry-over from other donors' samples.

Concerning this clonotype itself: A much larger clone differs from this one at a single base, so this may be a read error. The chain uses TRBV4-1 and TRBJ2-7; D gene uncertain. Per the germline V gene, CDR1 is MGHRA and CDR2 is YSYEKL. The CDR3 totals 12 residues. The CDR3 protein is CVSSQVGYEQYF. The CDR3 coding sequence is TGCGTCAGCAGCCAAGTAGGGTACGAGCAGTACTTC.

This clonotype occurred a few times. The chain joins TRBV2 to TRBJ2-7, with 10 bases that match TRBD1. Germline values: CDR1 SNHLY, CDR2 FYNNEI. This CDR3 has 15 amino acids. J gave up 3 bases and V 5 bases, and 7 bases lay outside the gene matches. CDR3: CASSSRRTGGYEQYF. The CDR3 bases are TGTGCCAGCAGTTCCCGGAGGACAGGGGGCTACGAGCAGTACTTC.

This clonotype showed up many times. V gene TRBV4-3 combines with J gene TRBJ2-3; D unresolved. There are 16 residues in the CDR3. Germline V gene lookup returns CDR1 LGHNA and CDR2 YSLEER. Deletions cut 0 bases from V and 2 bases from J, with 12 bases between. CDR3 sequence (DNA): TGCGCCAGCAGCCAAGATACTCAAGGTCTCACAGATACGCAGTATTTT. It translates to CASSQDTQGLTDTQYF.